This T cell receptor (beta chain) comes out of a study of cytomegalovirus exposure and HLA in healthy donors. Study background: Early released data comprised about 90 million unique TCRs from HLA-typed donors.

Findings of the study overall: Earlier results showed most TCR beta V segments being productive about 87% or about 30% of the time. Most TCR sequences were rare, but some public TCRs occurred in many donors.

The PCR was carried out with 60 Vbeta primers and 13 Jbeta primers. Method: immunoSEQ multiplex PCR; TCRdb's copy keeps in-frame clones and lacks some. This sample yields fewer than 150,000 clones, of which roughly 80% are seen a single time; approximately 3.8% belongs to the top ten. About this clone itself: Its antigen remains unidentified.

All donors participated as healthy donors of bone marrow. Looked up from germline, CDR1 is KGHSH and CDR2 is LQKENI. The CDR3 consists of 13 residues. Deletions cut 2 bases from V and 1 base from J, with 5 bases between. The clonotype was recovered from a woman aged 40 to 49 in good health and CMV-seronegative. The J gene is TRBJ2-5, the V gene TRBV18; no firm D call. The sequenced sample was PBMCs. CDR3 nucleotides: TGTGCCAGCTCACCAAGAGCCCAAGAGACCCAGTACTTC. It translates to CASSPRAQETQYF.